This passage covers 17 T cell receptor beta chains from one sample sequenced in a study of blood T cell repertoires in COVID-19. Measured with immunoSEQ multiplex PCR; TCRdb has only the in-frame clones, and not every one. The sample includes 200,000 to 250,000 clones, around 83% of them seen just once. The sequenced sample was peripheral blood. The receptors were sampled from a man in his forties or fifties with acute or convalescent COVID-19.

This clone showed up just a few times. V usage is TRBV5-5 and J usage is TRBJ1-1, with D possibly being TRBD1 (6 bases). With 0 bases removed from V and 4 bases from J, the gap between germline ends came to 19 bases. Germline V CDR1 and CDR2: SGHKS, YYEKEE (reference sequence). The CDR3 spans 17 residues. CDR3 region: CASSLEEMGRGPTEAFF. The CDR3 nucleotides are TGTGCCAGCAGCTTGGAGGAGATGGGCAGGGGCCCCACTGAAGCTTTCTTT.

The rearrangement uses TRBV5-1 and TRBJ1-6, with unresolved D. With 0 bases removed from V and 10 bases from J, the gap between germline ends came to 8 bases. CDR3 length: 13 residues. CDR1 and CDR2 (germline): SGHRS, YFSETQ. Here the CDR3 DNA reads TGCGCCAGCAGCTTGGCTCGGGAATCACCCCTCCACTTT. Translated: CASSLARESPLHF.

This chain uses TRBV5-6 with TRBJ2-6; D gene unclear. CDR1 is SGHDT, CDR2 YYEEEE, per germline. The V end was cut by 4 bases, the J end by 4 bases, with 6 bases between. This CDR3 region has 13 residues. For the CDR3, the DNA is TGTGCCAGCAGCCCCATCGGGGCCAACGTCCTGACTTTC. This sequence encodes CASSPIGANVLTF.

This clone has only a few counts. The rearrangement uses TRBV30 and TRBJ1-1, with D maybe TRBD1 (6 bases). Between the trimmed V and J ends, which lost 3 bases and 3 bases, there was a span of 17 bases. The length of the CDR3 is 15 residues. CDR1 is GTSNPN, CDR2 SVGIG, per germline (reference sequence). The CDR3 region is CAWSGGALKYTEAFF. As DNA, the CDR3 is TGTGCCTGGAGCGGGGGGGCTCTAAAGTACACTGAAGCTTTCTTT.

The chain links TRBV5-1 to TRBJ2-1, with 10 bases lining up with TRBD2. This CDR3 has 15 residues. CDR1 is SGHRS and CDR2 is YFSETQ in the germline V gene. V lost 2 bases to trimming and J lost 5 bases; unmatched junction nucleotides: 4. CDR3 amino acids: CASSFSGGTNNEQFF. The CDR3, as DNA: TGCGCCAGCAGCTTTAGCGGGGGGACCAACAATGAGCAGTTCTTC.

This sequence joins TRBV3-1 (or the pseudogene TRBV3-2) and TRBJ1-2, with TRBD1 as a possible D gene (6 bases). The CDR3 runs 14 residues. Looked up from germline, CDR1 is LGHDT and CDR2 is YNNKEL (reference sequence). The V and J ends lost 0 bases and 4 bases respectively, with 9 bases between them. The CDR3 region is CASSQDTGSYGYTF. DNA for the CDR3: TGTGCCAGCAGCCAAGATACAGGGAGCTATGGCTACACCTTC.

The chain is built from TRBV6-4 and TRBJ2-7; possible D gene TRBD1, 5 bases. Trimming cost V 5 bases and J 3 bases, with 11 bases left between them. Per the germline V gene, CDR1 is MRHNA and CDR2 is SNTAGT. The CDR3 covers 13 residues. The CDR3 loop is CASSQDTGYEQYF. The DNA for the CDR3 is TGTGCCAGCAGTCAAGATACAGGCTACGAGCAGTACTTC.

The CDR3 protein is CASSEDRGIDEQYF. CDR3 sequence (DNA): TGTGCCAGCAGTGAAGACAGGGGGATCGACGAGCAGTACTTC. The V gene is TRBV6-1, the J gene TRBJ2-7; 8 nucleotides line up with TRBD1. V lost 1 base, J lost 5 bases, and 4 bases stayed unmatched. In germline, CDR1 is MNHNS, CDR2 SASEGT. The length of the CDR3 is 14 residues.

A word on this clone: The junction departs from germline at one end; a sequencing error may be responsible. This chain links TRBV6-5 with TRBJ1-3; D remains ambiguous. CDR1 is MNHEY and CDR2 is SVGAGI in the germline V gene. The CDR3 is 16 amino acids. The CDR3 nucleotides read TGTGCCAGCAGTAACTCCGTATTTAGCTCTGGAAACACCATATATTTT. It codes for CASSNSVFSSGNTIYF.

The chain has TRBV4-2 and TRBJ2-7, with 7 bases that match TRBD2. The CDR3 is made up of 16 amino acids. Germline CDR1 and CDR2: LGHNA and YNFKEQ. Unmatched junction bases numbered 7, after V lost 0 bases and J lost 2 bases. The CDR3 region has the DNA TGTGCCAGCAGCCAAGATGGGGAGGGCTCCACCTACGAGCAGTACTTC. Amino acids: CASSQDGEGSTYEQYF.

This clone was counted a single time. This chain uses TRBV3-1 (or the pseudogene TRBV3-2) with TRBJ1-2; TRBD1 matches at 8 bases. This CDR3 region has 14 residues. Per the germline V gene, CDR1 is LGHDT and CDR2 is YNNKEL (reference sequence). Trimming removed 5 bases from V and 5 bases from J; junction bases left unmatched: 7. The CDR3 spells CASSTGQGRYGYTF. The CDR3 nucleotides are TGTGCCAGCAGCACAGGACAGGGCCGATATGGCTACACCTTC.

The rearrangement links TRBV6-2 or TRBV6-3 to TRBJ2-3; 7 bases align to TRBD1. The germline CDR1 and CDR2 sequences are MNHEY and SVGEGT. CDR3 size: 16 residues. Trimming at V came to 4 bases and at J to 4 bases, leaving 11 bases not matched to a gene. The CDR3 reads CASSFRDSLVADTQYF. CDR3 sequence (DNA): TGTGCCAGCAGTTTCCGGGACAGTCTGGTAGCAGATACGCAGTATTTT.

The rearrangement links TRBV7-9 to TRBJ1-1; no firm D call. The CDR3 has 15 residues. Looked up from germline, CDR1 is SEHNR and CDR2 is FQNEAQ (reference sequence). V lost 5 bases and J 5 bases, leaving 18 bases between the germline ends. The CDR3 DNA is TGTGCCAGCAGCCCAGGATCAATCCCTCGAACTGAAGCTTTCTTT. The encoded protein is CASSPGSIPRTEAFF.

The chain has TRBV5-6 and TRBJ1-2; 9 nucleotides match TRBD1. V dropped 4 bases and J dropped 8; count of bases not matched to a gene: 9. The germline V gene encodes CDR1 SGHDT and CDR2 YYEEEE. The CDR3 consists of 14 residues. CDR3 nucleotide sequence: TGTGCCAGCAGCCCCGGGACAGGGAGCCTGGGCTACACCTTC. It translates to CASSPGTGSLGYTF.

V gene TRBV7-9 combines with J gene TRBJ1-5; the D is unclear. CDR1 is SEHNR and CDR2 is FQNEAQ in the germline V gene (reference sequence). V gave up 3 bases and J gave up 6 bases, with 9 bases separating them. This CDR3 region has 13 residues. CDR3 DNA: TGTGCCAGCAGCTTCGACCTAGGTCAGCCCCAGCATTTT. Protein sequence: CASSFDLGQPQHF.

This sequence joins TRBV5-1 and TRBJ1-1; tentative D call: TRBD1 (6 bases). Trimming removed 5 bases at V and 1 base at J, with 12 bases between. The germline V gene has CDR1 SGHRS and CDR2 YFSETQ. This CDR3 spans 14 amino acids. CDR3 bases: TGCGCCAGCAGGAGGGGGTTCGAGAACACTGAAGCTTTCTTT. It specifies CASRRGFENTEAFF.

The chain carries TRBV25-1 and TRBJ2-1; 7 nucleotides line up with TRBD1. In germline, CDR1 is MGHDK, CDR2 SYGVNS. The CDR3 has 13 residues. The V segment lost 7 bases and the J segment 9 bases; nucleotides outside the gene matches: 9. The CDR3 sequence: CASKMTGSGEQFF. CDR3 sequence (DNA): TGTGCCAGCAAAATGACAGGGTCTGGTGAGCAGTTCTTC.